The 20 T cell receptor beta chains below come from one sample, sequenced in a study of early T cells in non-severe SARS-CoV-2 infection. TCRdb ran MiXCR on the 5' RACE reads and lists one entry per CDR3 protein. Of 55,000 to 70,000 distinct CDR3 sequences listed, 12% are singletons. The material sequenced was whole blood. These TCRs come from an adult who was a healthcare worker with PCR-confirmed SARS-CoV-2 infection or an uninfected control (not recorded which).

On this clonotype itself: This sequence may be a read error, since a much larger clone differs from it by one base. The chain has TRBV12-3 or TRBV12-4 and TRBJ1-5; D call uncertain. The CDR3 is made up of 13 amino acids. V lost 3 bases and J 4 bases, leaving 7 bases between the germline ends. The CDR3 DNA reads TGTGCCAGCAGTTTTGTTGATAATCAGCCCCAGCATTTT. Encoded protein: CASSFVDNQPQHF.

This clonotype has just a few counts. The CDR3 loop reads CASSDTSGGFHEQFF. The DNA of the CDR3 is TGTGCCAGCAGTGACACTAGCGGGGGGTTCCATGAGCAGTTCTTC. The rearrangement uses TRBV6-4 and TRBJ2-1; 12 bases align to TRBD2. The ends lost 2 bases at V and 8 bases at J; junction bases unmatched: 4. The CDR3 loop spans 15 amino acids. The germline gives CDR1 MRHNA, CDR2 SNTAGT.

V is TRBV5-1 and J is TRBJ2-5, with no clear D. The V gene's germline CDR1 is SGHRS and CDR2 YFSETQ. Trimming cost V 0 bases and J 4 bases, with 13 bases left between them. The CDR3 has 15 amino acids. The CDR3 DNA is TGCGCCAGCAGCTTGGCGTCAAATATTGGAGAGACCCAGTACTTC. This codes for CASSLASNIGETQYF.

The CDR3 reads CASSQGVSGGYEQYF. The CDR3 region has the DNA TGTGCCAGCAGCCAAGGGGTTAGCGGGGGCTACGAGCAGTACTTC. The chain recombines TRBV3-1 with TRBJ2-7, with 9 nucleotides matching TRBD2. Germline V lookup: CDR1 LGHDT, CDR2 YNNKEL (reference sequence). Germline trimming cut 1 base from V and 3 bases from J; bases unmatched to any gene: 4. The CDR3 sequence is 15 residues long.

The rearrangement uses TRBV7-9 and TRBJ2-3, with D possibly called TRBD1 or TRBD2 (6 bases each). The CDR3 has 20 amino acids. Trimming left V 2 bases short and J 0 bases short, with 24 bases between. CDR1 and CDR2 (germline): SEHNR, FQNEAQ (reference sequence). The CDR3 sequence is CASSLSHVGGGKTSTDTQYF. CDR3 sequence (DNA): TGTGCCAGCAGCTTAAGCCACGTGGGGGGCGGAAAAACTAGCACAGATACGCAGTATTTT.

This chain links TRBV10-3 with TRBJ2-3; 7 bases are shared with TRBD2. V lost 6 bases, J lost 3 bases, and 6 bases stayed unmatched. The CDR3 is 14 amino acids. Germline values: CDR1 ENHRY, CDR2 SYGVKD. The chain's CDR3 is CAIRAVGGTDTQYF. The CDR3 DNA sequence: TGTGCCATCAGGGCCGTGGGGGGGACAGATACGCAGTATTTT.

This clonotype was counted at least ten times. The CDR3 bases are TGTGCCAGCAGCTTAGCCCCCGGGGGTCTTGGGGCCAACGTCCTGACTTTC. This encodes CASSLAPGGLGANVLTF. The rearrangement uses TRBV7-2 and TRBJ2-6; TRBD2 is a possible D gene (6 bases). Deletions cut 0 bases from V and 3 bases from J, with 12 bases between. The V gene's germline CDR1 is SGHTA and CDR2 FQGNSA. CDR3 size: 17 residues.

The V gene is TRBV3-1, the J gene TRBJ2-1, with TRBD1 matching over 7 bases. The CDR3 has 15 amino acids. V was pared by 3 bases and J by 0 bases, with 2 bases of the junction left unmatched. The germline CDR1 and CDR2 sequences are LGHDT and YNNKEL (reference sequence). The CDR3 coding sequence is TGTGCCAGCAGCCACAGGGACAGCTCCTACAATGAGCAGTTCTTC. This codes for CASSHRDSSYNEQFF.

This clonotype was detected a few times. The chain joins TRBV10-3 to TRBJ1-1, with D uncertain. The V and J ends lost 6 bases and 5 bases respectively, with 7 bases between them. Germline-derived CDR1 and CDR2 are ENHRY and SYGVKD. The CDR3 has 11 amino acids. The DNA for the CDR3 is TGTGCCATCAGGATAGGGACTGAAGCTTTCTTT. This gives the protein CAIRIGTEAFF.

V is TRBV3-1 and J is TRBJ2-1; weak D call: TRBD1 (5 bases). Trimming pared 2 bases from V and 7 bases from J, leaving 21 bases between. Germline-derived CDR1 and CDR2 are LGHDT and YNNKEL (reference sequence). The CDR3 extends over 17 amino acids. The CDR3 sequence: CASSQRSKGPTGNEQFF. The CDR3 nucleotides read TGTGCCAGCAGCCAACGGAGTAAAGGCCCCACAGGAAATGAGCAGTTCTTC.

This clonotype occurred many times. This rearrangement joins TRBV2 to TRBJ2-1; 15 nucleotides align to TRBD2. V gave up 5 bases and J gave up 9 bases; unmatched junction bases: 8. The germline gives CDR1 SNHLY, CDR2 FYNNEI. The CDR3 is made up of 16 amino acids. The chain's CDR3 is CASSRWTSGGATEQFF. The DNA for the CDR3 is TGTGCCAGCAGTCGCTGGACTAGCGGGGGGGCAACTGAGCAGTTCTTC.

The chain's CDR3 is CASSFNPRYYEQYF. The DNA for the CDR3 is TGTGCCAGCAGCTTCAACCCCCGCTACTACGAGCAGTACTTC. The V call is TRBV7-9, the J call TRBJ2-7; D unclear. Germline V gene lookup returns CDR1 SEHNR and CDR2 FQNEAQ (reference sequence). The CDR3 spans 14 residues. V gave up 3 bases and J gave up 3 bases, with 12 bases separating them.

This clonotype has a count of ten or more. The DNA for the CDR3 is TGTGCCAGCAGCCACCAAAAGGACAGCTACAATGAGCAGTTCTTC. It specifies CASSHQKDSYNEQFF. This chain connects TRBV5-5 to TRBJ2-1; perhaps TRBD1 as D (6 bases). The germline gives CDR1 SGHKS, CDR2 YYEKEE (reference sequence). CDR3 length equals 15 residues. V lost 4 bases and J lost 3, with 14 bases in between.

This clonotype was observed a few times. The chain carries TRBV7-6 and TRBJ2-3; 11 nucleotides agree with TRBD2. Germline-derived CDR1 and CDR2 are SGHVS and FNYEAQ. This CDR3 is 17 amino acids long. The J segment lost 2 bases and the V segment lost 5 bases, leaving 9 bases of the junction unmatched. CDR3 residues: CASSQRPGLAVTDTQYF. The CDR3 DNA reads TGTGCCAGCAGCCAGCGACCGGGACTAGCGGTCACAGATACGCAGTATTTT.

The V gene is TRBV12-3 or TRBV12-4, the J gene TRBJ2-2; D is possibly TRBD1 (6 bases). The CDR3 extends over 16 amino acids. Between the trimmed V and J ends, which lost 1 base and 1 base, there was a span of 10 bases. CDR3 nucleotide sequence: TGTGCCAGCAGTTTAGTGAGGGGGTGGAACACCGGGGAGCTGTTTTTT. It yields the protein CASSLVRGWNTGELFF.

V is TRBV19 and J is TRBJ1-6; D is unclear. Germline loops: CDR1 LNHDA, CDR2 SQIVND (reference sequence). Trimming removed 4 bases at V and 7 bases at J, with 8 bases between. CDR3 size: 13 residues. Here the CDR3 reads CASSTHDNSPLHF. The DNA for the CDR3 is TGTGCCAGTAGTACTCATGACAATTCACCCCTCCACTTT.

This chain uses TRBV6-6 with TRBJ1-1; 10 bases match TRBD1. The CDR3 runs 14 residues. Trimming at V came to 6 bases and at J to 3 bases, leaving 4 bases not matched to a gene. From germline, CDR1 is MNHNY and CDR2 SVGAGI (reference sequence). The CDR3 nucleotides read TGTGCCAGCAGGGGACAGGGGCTGGACACTGAAGCTTTCTTT. Residues: CASRGQGLDTEAFF.

This chain uses TRBV18 with TRBJ2-2; possible D gene TRBD1, 6 bases. Trimming left V 0 bases short and J 1 base short, with 9 bases between. The CDR3 has 16 amino acids. Germline CDR1 and CDR2: KGHSH and LQKENI. Here the CDR3 DNA reads TGTGCCAGCTCACCACCGGGGGCCTGGAACACCGGGGAGCTGTTTTTT. Residues: CASSPPGAWNTGELFF.

This clonotype was observed at least ten times. The V call is TRBV12-3 or TRBV12-4, the J call TRBJ2-5; D may be TRBD2 (5 bases). CDR3 length equals 15 residues. Between the trimmed V and J ends, which lost 0 bases and 3 bases, there was a span of 11 bases. The CDR3 coding sequence is TGTGCCAGCAGTTTAGCGAGGGCAGTAAAAGAGACCCAGTACTTC. This sequence encodes CASSLARAVKETQYF.

The chain has TRBV7-2 and TRBJ2-7; D is unresolved. This CDR3 has 16 residues. V was clipped by 5 bases and J by 6 bases, with 23 bases between them. Per the germline V gene, CDR1 is SGHTA and CDR2 is FQGNSA. The CDR3 nucleotides are TGTGCCAGCAGCCCGTTCATGGACCAAAGCCCCAGCGAGCAGTACTTC. This codes for CASSPFMDQSPSEQYF.